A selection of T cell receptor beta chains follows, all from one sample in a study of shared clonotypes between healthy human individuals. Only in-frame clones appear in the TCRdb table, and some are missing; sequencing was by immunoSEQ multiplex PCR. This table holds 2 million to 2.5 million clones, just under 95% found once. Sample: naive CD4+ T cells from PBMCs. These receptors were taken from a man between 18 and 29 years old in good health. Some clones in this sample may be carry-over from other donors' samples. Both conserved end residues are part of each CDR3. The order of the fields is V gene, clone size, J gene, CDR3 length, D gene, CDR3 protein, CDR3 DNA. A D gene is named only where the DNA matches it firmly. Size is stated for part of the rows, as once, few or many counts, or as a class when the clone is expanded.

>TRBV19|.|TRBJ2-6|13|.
CASSTSGANVLTF
TGTGCCAGTAGTACCTCTGGGGCCAACGTCCTGACTTTC
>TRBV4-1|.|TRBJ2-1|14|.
CASSIEGIYNEQFF
TGCGCCAGCAGCATCGAGGGTATCTACAATGAGCAGTTCTTC
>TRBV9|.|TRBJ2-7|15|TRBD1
CASSVTDRGSYEQYF
TGTGCCAGCAGCGTAACCGACAGGGGGTCGTACGAGCAGTACTTC
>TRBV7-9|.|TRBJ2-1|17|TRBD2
CASSSRTLAGEYNEQFF
TGTGCCAGCAGCTCCCGGACGCTAGCGGGAGAATACAATGAGCAGTTCTTC
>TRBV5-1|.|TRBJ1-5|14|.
CASSFGGFNQPQHF
TGCGCCAGCAGCTTCGGCGGCTTCAATCAGCCCCAGCATTTT
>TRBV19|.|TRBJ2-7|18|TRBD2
CASSIYHSTSGVIYEQYF
TGTGCCAGTAGTATATACCACTCCACTAGCGGGGTGATCTACGAGCAGTACTTC
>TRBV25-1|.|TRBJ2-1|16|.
CASSTQGRGSYNEQFF
TGTGCCAGCAGTACACAGGGCCGTGGCTCCTACAATGAGCAGTTCTTC
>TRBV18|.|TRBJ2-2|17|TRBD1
CASSPPSGRGLSGELFF
TGTGCCAGCTCACCACCGTCGGGCAGGGGGCTAAGCGGGGAGCTGTTTTTT
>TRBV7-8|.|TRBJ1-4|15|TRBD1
CASSPAVQGDKKLFF
TGTGCCAGCAGCCCAGCGGTACAGGGGGACAAAAAACTGTTTTTT
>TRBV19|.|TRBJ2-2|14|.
CASSIDRNTGELFF
TGTGCCAGTAGTATAGACAGGAACACCGGGGAGCTGTTTTTT
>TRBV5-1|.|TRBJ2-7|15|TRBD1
CASSGGDRGIYEQYF
TGCGCCAGCAGCGGAGGGGACAGGGGGATCTACGAGCAGTACTTC
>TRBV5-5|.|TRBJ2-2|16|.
CASSLAIGANTGELFF
TGTGCCAGCAGCTTGGCTATAGGGGCGAACACCGGGGAGCTGTTTTTT
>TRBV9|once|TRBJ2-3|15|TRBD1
CASSVRQGITDTQYF
TGTGCCAGCAGCGTTCGACAGGGTATCACAGATACGCAGTATTTT
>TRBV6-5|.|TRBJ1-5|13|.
CASSYRLGHPNYF
TGTGCCAGCAGTTACAGGCTGGGACACCCGAACTATTTT
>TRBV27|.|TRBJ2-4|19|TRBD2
CASRRIAGGGNGAKNIQYF
TGTGCCAGCAGACGTATAGCGGGAGGTGGGAATGGGGCCAAAAACATTCAGTACTTC
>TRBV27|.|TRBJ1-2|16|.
CASSLLVGVGFYGYTF
TGTGCCAGCAGTTTATTGGTCGGAGTAGGGTTCTATGGCTACACCTTC
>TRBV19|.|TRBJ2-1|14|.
CASKTGRSYNEQFF
TGTGCCAGTAAAACGGGCCGCTCCTACAATGAGCAGTTCTTC
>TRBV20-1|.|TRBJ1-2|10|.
CSVVAYGYTF
TGCAGTGTCGTCGCCTATGGCTACACCTTC
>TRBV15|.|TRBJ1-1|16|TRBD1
CATSARDRGRRTEAFF
TGTGCCACCAGCGCCCGGGACAGGGGGCGTCGGACTGAAGCTTTCTTT
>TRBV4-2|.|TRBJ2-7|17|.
CASSQVSLTGTVHEQYF
TGTGCCAGCAGCCAGGTCAGTCTCACGGGGACGGTCCACGAGCAGTACTTC
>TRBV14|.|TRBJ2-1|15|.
CASSHHSAGNNEQFF
TGTGCCAGCAGCCACCACTCTGCGGGGAACAATGAGCAGTTCTTC
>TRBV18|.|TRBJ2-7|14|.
CASSPGQTSYEQYF
TGTGCCAGCTCACCCGGACAGACTAGCTACGAGCAGTACTTC
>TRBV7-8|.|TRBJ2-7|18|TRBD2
CASSYPGTIGGSSYEQYF
TGTGCCAGCAGCTACCCGGGAACTATTGGCGGGAGCTCCTACGAGCAGTACTTC
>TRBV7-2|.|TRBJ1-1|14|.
CASRLQGLGTEAFF
TGTGCCAGCAGGCTACAGGGACTGGGCACTGAAGCTTTCTTT
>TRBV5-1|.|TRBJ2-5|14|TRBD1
CASSRDRWGETQYF
TGCGCCAGCAGCCGGGACAGGTGGGGAGAGACCCAGTACTTC
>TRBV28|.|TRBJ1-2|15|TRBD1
CASSPKPGQPYGYTF
TGTGCCAGCAGTCCAAAGCCGGGACAGCCCTATGGCTACACCTTC
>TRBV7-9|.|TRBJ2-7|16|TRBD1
CASSLIRRGLWYEQYF
TGTGCCAGCAGCTTAATTCGCAGGGGGCTTTGGTACGAGCAGTACTTC
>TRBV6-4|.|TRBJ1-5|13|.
CASSLGSNQPQHF
TGTGCCAGCAGTTTGGGAAGCAATCAGCCCCAGCATTTT
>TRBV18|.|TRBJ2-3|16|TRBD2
CASSPGREGVADTQYF
TGTGCCAGCTCACCGGGTCGGGAGGGAGTCGCAGATACGCAGTATTTT
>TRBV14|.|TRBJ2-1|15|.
CASSPNLFRVNEQFF
TGTGCCAGCAGCCCCAATCTTTTTAGGGTCAATGAGCAGTTCTTC
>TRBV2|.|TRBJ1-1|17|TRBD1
CASSELRTGGDASEAFF
TGTGCCAGCAGTGAACTCCGGACAGGGGGTGACGCCTCTGAAGCTTTCTTT
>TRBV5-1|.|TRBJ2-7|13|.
CASSRSQGYEQYF
TGCGCCAGCAGCCGGTCTCAGGGGTACGAGCAGTACTTC
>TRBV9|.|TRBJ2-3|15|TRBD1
CASSSRDRTTDTQYF
TGTGCCAGCAGCTCACGGGACAGAACCACAGATACGCAGTATTTT
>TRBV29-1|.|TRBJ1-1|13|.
CSVGKLFNTEAFF
TGCAGCGTTGGCAAGTTATTCAACACTGAAGCTTTCTTT
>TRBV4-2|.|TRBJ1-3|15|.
CASSQDGQGSNTIYF
TGTGCCAGCAGCCAAGACGGCCAAGGTTCAAACACCATATATTTT
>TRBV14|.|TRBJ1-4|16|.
CARPSDPKGVNEKLFF
TGTGCCAGGCCGAGTGACCCAAAGGGGGTTAATGAAAAACTGTTTTTT
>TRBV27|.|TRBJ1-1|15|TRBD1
CASSFSRQGDTEAFF
TGTGCCAGCAGTTTTTCCAGACAGGGAGACACTGAAGCTTTCTTT
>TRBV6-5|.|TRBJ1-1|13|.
CAIQLGGNTEAFF
TGTGCCATCCAGCTTGGCGGGAACACTGAAGCTTTCTTT
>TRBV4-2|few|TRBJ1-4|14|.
CASSQPDGNEKLFF
TGTGCCAGCAGCCAACCGGACGGAAATGAAAAACTGTTTTTT
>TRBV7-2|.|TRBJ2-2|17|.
CASRVLFWESGSGELFF
TGTGCCAGCAGGGTGTTGTTCTGGGAGAGTGGTTCCGGGGAGCTGTTTTTT
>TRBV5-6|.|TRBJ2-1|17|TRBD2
CASSLPSGQPSYNEQFF
TGTGCCAGCAGCTTGCCTAGCGGGCAGCCGTCCTACAATGAGCAGTTCTTC
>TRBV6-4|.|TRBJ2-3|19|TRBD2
CASSDSYLAGTSSGDTQYF
TGTGCCAGCAGTGATTCGTACCTAGCGGGTACAAGTTCAGGCGATACGCAGTATTTT
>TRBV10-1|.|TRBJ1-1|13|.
CASSFGGIAEAFF
TGCGCCAGCAGTTTCGGGGGAATCGCTGAAGCTTTCTTT
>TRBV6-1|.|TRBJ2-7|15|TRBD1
CASSAPGTGGYEQYF
TGTGCCAGCAGTGCCCCCGGGACAGGGGGTTACGAGCAGTACTTC
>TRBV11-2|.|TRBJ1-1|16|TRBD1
CASSLGWAGGATEAFF
TGTGCCAGCAGCTTAGGGTGGGCAGGGGGCGCCACTGAAGCTTTCTTT
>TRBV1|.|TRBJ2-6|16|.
CTSSFGAQSRANVLTF
TGCACCAGCAGCTTTGGAGCACAAAGTCGGGCCAACGTCCTGACTTTC
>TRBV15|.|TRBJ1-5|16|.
CATSRDRGSGNQPQHF
TGTGCCACCAGCAGAGATCGGGGATCCGGCAATCAGCCCCAGCATTTT
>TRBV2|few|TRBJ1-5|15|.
CASSDFGSANQPQHF
TGTGCCAGCAGTGACTTCGGCAGCGCAAATCAGCCCCAGCATTTT
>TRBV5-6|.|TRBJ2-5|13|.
CASSFPRKETQYF
TGTGCCAGCAGCTTTCCGAGGAAAGAGACCCAGTACTTC
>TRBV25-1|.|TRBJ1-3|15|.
CASSEAGDSGNTIYF
TGTGCCAGCAGTGAGGCCGGGGACTCTGGAAACACCATATATTTT
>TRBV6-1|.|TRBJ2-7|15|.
CASSRASDPSYEQYF
TGTGCCAGCAGCCGGGCGTCAGATCCCTCCTACGAGCAGTACTTC
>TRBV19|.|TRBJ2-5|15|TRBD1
CASSQKGAQRETQYF
TGTGCCAGTAGTCAAAAGGGGGCGCAAAGGGAGACCCAGTACTTC